This is a list of T cell receptor beta chains from one sample in a study of cytomegalovirus exposure and HLA in healthy donors. Some clones are missing from TCRdb's copy, which holds only in-frame ones; the method was immunoSEQ multiplex PCR. The table records 150,000 or so clones, around 74% of them present only once. Input material: PBMCs. The receptors shown here come from a female donor in good health and CMV-seronegative. The CDR3 runs from the conserved cysteine through the conserved F or W. D genes are given only for firm matches. Some rows mark clone size as missing; the rest say once, few, many or name a class of expanded clone.

>TRBJ2-3|TRBV9|.|.
CASSPQGRGNSADTQYF
TGTGCCAGCAGCCCTCAGGGCAGGGGAAATTCGGCAGATACGCAGTATTTT
>TRBJ2-5|TRBV14|.|TRBD2
CASSQAGRRETQYF
TGTGCCAGCAGCCAGGCCGGGAGGAGAGAGACCCAGTACTTC
>TRBJ2-7|TRBV7-9|.|TRBD1
CASSQGVGAPGEQYF
TGTGCCAGCAGCCAGGGGGTGGGGGCCCCCGGAGAGCAGTACTTC
>TRBJ2-5|TRBV7-9|.|TRBD2
CASSAPAGEYETQYF
TGTGCCAGCAGCGCGCCAGCGGGGGAGTACGAGACCCAGTACTTC
>TRBJ2-2|TRBV9|once|TRBD2
CASTGGGSGELFF
TGTGCCAGCACTGGGGGAGGGTCCGGGGAGCTGTTTTTT
>TRBJ1-1|TRBV2|.|.
CASSGGPLKNTEAFF
TGTGCCAGCAGTGGGGGGCCTCTGAAGAACACTGAAGCTTTCTTT
>TRBJ1-3|TRBV6-1|.|TRBD1
CASSEITGGSSSSGNTIYF
TGTGCCAGCAGTGAAATTACAGGGGGATCGTCCTCCTCTGGAAACACCATATATTTT
>TRBJ2-7|TRBV27|.|.
CASSFGGPASYEQYF
TGTGCCAGCAGTTTCGGGGGGCCTGCCTCCTACGAGCAGTACTTC
>TRBJ2-7|TRBV9|.|.
CASSVELFSYEQYF
TGTGCCAGCAGCGTAGAACTGTTCTCCTACGAGCAGTACTTC
>TRBJ2-3|TRBV5-1|.|TRBD2
CASSWGTSGRDTQYF
TGCGCCAGCAGCTGGGGGACTAGCGGGAGAGATACGCAGTATTTT
>TRBJ1-2|TRBV27|.|TRBD1
CASSSNRGENGYTF
TGTGCCAGCAGTTCGAACAGGGGGGAAAATGGCTACACCTTC
>TRBJ1-4|TRBV9|few|.
CASSLTPRGTNEKLFF
TGTGCCAGCAGCTTAACCCCCCGGGGAACTAATGAAAAACTGTTTTTT
>TRBJ1-4|TRBV6-5|.|TRBD1
CASSRGATNEKLFF
TGTGCCAGCAGCAGGGGGGCAACTAATGAAAAACTGTTTTTT
>TRBJ2-1|TRBV7-8|.|TRBD2
CASSFAGGVNEQFF
TGTGCCAGCAGCTTTGCGGGAGGGGTAAATGAGCAGTTCTTC
>TRBJ2-7|TRBV4-3|few|TRBD2
CASSSGWASGRKTYEQYF
TGCGCCAGCAGCTCGGGTTGGGCTAGCGGGAGAAAGACCTACGAGCAGTACTTC
>TRBJ2-2|TRBV27|.|.
CASSPNRLVRELFF
TGTGCCAGCAGTCCCAATCGACTAGTCCGGGAGCTGTTTTTT
>TRBJ2-5|TRBV10-1|.|.
CASSETQGGETQYF
TGCGCCAGCAGTGAGACTCAGGGAGGAGAGACCCAGTACTTC
>TRBJ2-5|TRBV9|.|.
CASSPGGQGRVETQYF
TGTGCCAGCAGCCCGGGCGGGCAGGGGAGGGTGGAGACCCAGTACTTC
>TRBJ1-2|TRBV7-6|.|TRBD1
CASSLEQGLHYGYTF
TGTGCCAGCAGCTTGGAACAGGGGCTACACTATGGCTACACCTTC
>TRBJ2-2|TRBV25-1|few|.
CASSGTGDTGELFF
TGTGCCAGCAGTGGGACTGGGGACACCGGGGAGCTGTTTTTT
>TRBJ2-6|TRBV29-1|.|.
CSVDWPPGANVLTF
TGCAGCGTTGACTGGCCGCCTGGGGCCAACGTCCTGACTTTC
>TRBJ2-7|TRBV19|.|TRBD2
CASTPGLGYNFYEQYF
TGTGCCAGTACTCCGGGACTAGGTTATAACTTCTACGAGCAGTACTTC
>TRBJ1-4|TRBV13|few|TRBD1
CASSQGTGEKLFF
TGTGCCAGCAGCCAGGGGACAGGTGAAAAACTGTTTTTT
>TRBJ2-3|TRBV7-8|.|.
CASSSREWGPSSTDTQYF
TGTGCCAGCAGCTCCCGCGAATGGGGGCCCTCTAGCACAGATACGCAGTATTTT
>TRBJ1-1|TRBV27|.|TRBD1
CASSFLTGENTEAFF
TGTGCCAGCAGCTTCCTGACAGGGGAGAACACTGAAGCTTTCTTT
>TRBJ1-1|TRBV27|.|TRBD1
CASSLNRDRAAFF
TGTGCCAGCAGTCTAAACCGGGACAGGGCGGCTTTCTTT
>TRBJ2-5|TRBV7-9|.|.
CASSPTIRETQYF
TGTGCCAGCAGCCCGACAATCCGGGAGACCCAGTACTTC
>TRBJ2-1|TRBV7-6|.|.
CASSLGRPVQAFF
TGTGCCAGCAGCTTAGGGAGACCGGTACAGGCGTTCTTC
>TRBJ1-3|TRBV4-1|once|.
CASSQDRGLAGNTIYF
TGCGCCAGCAGCCAAGACAGGGGTCTGGCTGGAAACACCATATATTTT
>TRBJ2-7|TRBV29-1|.|TRBD1
CSVENHRTGSTYEQYF
TGCAGCGTTGAAAACCATCGGACAGGGTCTACCTACGAGCAGTACTTC
>TRBJ2-7|TRBV5-1|.|TRBD2
CASSAPGTSGSIHEQYF
TGCGCCAGCAGCGCCCCCGGGACTAGCGGGAGTATCCACGAGCAGTACTTC
>TRBJ1-1|TRBV6-6|.|.
CASSGWLINTEAFF
TGTGCCAGCTCGGGGTGGTTGATTAACACTGAAGCTTTCTTT
>TRBJ2-1|TRBV30|few|TRBD2
CAWSVRGGQFF
TGTGCCTGGAGTGTACGGGGGGGGCAGTTCTTC
>TRBJ2-6|TRBV30|.|TRBD1
CAWSAGQPSGANVLTF
TGTGCCTGGAGTGCGGGACAGCCCTCTGGGGCCAACGTCCTGACTTTC
>TRBJ1-1|TRBV7-2|.|TRBD1
CASSDRNGGLKTGATEAFF
TGTGCCAGCAGCGACCGAAACGGGGGCTTAAAAACAGGGGCCACTGAAGCTTTCTTT
>TRBJ2-7|TRBV4-1|.|.
CASSGQNPPYEQYF
TGCGCCAGCTCTGGTCAGAACCCTCCCTACGAGCAGTACTTC
>TRBJ1-2|TRBV10-2|.|TRBD1
CASSGPGQGAYGYTF
TGCGCCAGCAGTGGACCGGGACAGGGGGCCTATGGCTACACCTTC
>TRBJ1-2|TRBV7-2|.|.
CASSLVGDANYGYTF
TGTGCCAGCAGCTTAGTAGGGGATGCGAACTATGGCTACACCTTC
>TRBJ2-7|TRBV11-2|.|.
CASSSGLSYEQYF
TGTGCCAGCAGCTCGGGACTCAGCTACGAGCAGTACTTC
>TRBJ2-5|TRBV28|.|TRBD2
CASSLGLGGEQYF
TGTGCCAGCAGTTTAGGGCTCGGGGGGGAGCAGTACTTC
>TRBJ2-1|TRBV27|.|.
CASTEDRLSNEQFF
TGTGCCAGCACCGAAGACAGGCTTAGCAATGAGCAGTTCTTC
>TRBJ2-2|TRBV6-4|few|.
CASSLAGMGAGELFF
TGTGCCAGCAGTCTGGCGGGAATGGGCGCCGGGGAGCTGTTTTTT
>TRBJ2-1|TRBV6-1|.|.
CASSEDRNEQFF
TGTGCCAGCAGTGAAGACAGGAATGAGCAGTTCTTC
>TRBJ2-7|TRBV28|.|.
CASSLSRPFEQYF
TGTGCCAGCAGTTTATCCCGTCCTTTCGAGCAGTACTTC
>TRBJ1-1|TRBV28|.|.
CASSLNRPEAFF
TGTGCCAGCAGTTTGAACAGACCTGAAGCTTTCTTT
>TRBJ2-3|TRBV2|.|.
CAGAKDIVTDTQYF
TGTGCCGGGGCGAAGGATATCGTCACAGATACGCAGTATTTT
>TRBJ2-4|TRBV6-6|.|TRBD1
CASSALDRGRRDIQYF
TGTGCCAGCAGTGCTCTAGACAGGGGGCGCAGGGACATTCAGTACTTC
>TRBJ2-2|TRBV7-2|.|.
CASSLVYSWNTGELFF
TGTGCCAGCAGCTTAGTATACTCCTGGAACACCGGGGAGCTGTTTTTT
>TRBJ1-5|TRBV7-3|.|.
CASSLRPQHF
TGTGCCAGCAGCCTCCGGCCCCAGCATTTT
>TRBJ1-1|TRBV19|.|.
CASSIKRDTEAFF
TGTGCCAGTAGTATTAAGAGGGACACTGAAGCTTTCTTT
>TRBJ1-2|TRBV4-2|once|.
CASSQESSYGYTF
TGTGCCAGCAGCCAAGAATCCAGCTATGGCTACACCTTC
>TRBJ1-5|TRBV19|once|.
CASSPAVPSNQPQHF
TGTGCCAGTAGTCCGGCGGTTCCTAGCAATCAGCCCCAGCATTTT
>TRBJ1-4|TRBV2|.|.
CASKNQGFGNEKLFF
TGTGCCAGCAAGAACCAGGGTTTCGGCAATGAAAAACTGTTTTTT